These 17 T cell receptor beta chains originate from one sample sequenced in a study of CD8+ T cells in alopecia areata (dated by TCRdb to the late 2010s). The time point tag for this specimen amounts to: baseline before oral tofacitinib. The library was obtained by the immunoSEQ multiplex PCR assay. RNA was extracted from all samples and reverse transcribed into cDNA, which served as template for TCR sequencing. TCRdb re-hosts the immuneACCESS table, in-frame sequences only. Its copies lack some clones; in the studies checked, an unresolved V gene accounts for under half of them, and the cause for the rest is not known. The sample yields hundreds of thousands of clones; roughly two thirds were counted once. The leading ten clones occupy approximately 1.2% of the sample. The sample here was CD4+ T cells sorted from blood, taken at week 0. The source of these receptors is a human donor with alopecia areata.

The CDR3 loop is CAWSVAVANEKLFF. The CDR3 DNA reads TGTGCCTGGAGTGTAGCCGTAGCTAATGAAAAACTGTTTTTT. V usage is TRBV30 and J usage is TRBJ1-4, with D unresolved. V lost 0 bases and J lost 3, with 8 bases in between. The CDR3 length is 14 residues. Per germline, CDR1 GTSNPN and CDR2 SVGIG (reference sequence).

This sequence joins TRBV29-1 and TRBJ2-5; 7 bases agree with TRBD1. After removal of 4 bases from V and 7 bases from J, the junction contained 9 bases not matched to a gene. In germline, CDR1 is SQVTM, CDR2 ANQGSEA. The CDR3 sequence is 13 residues long. The CDR3 protein is CSVVARPGGTQYF. CDR3 DNA sequence: TGCAGCGTTGTCGCTAGGCCAGGGGGGACCCAGTACTTC.

The V gene is TRBV6-1, the J gene TRBJ2-1, with a tentative D call TRBD1 (6 bases). The germline V gene has CDR1 MNHNS and CDR2 SASEGT. CDR3 length: 15 residues. V lost 3 bases, J lost 9 bases, and 18 bases lay in between. CDR3 region: CASSEYLQGSAEQFF. In nucleotides, the CDR3 is TGTGCCAGCAGTGAGTACTTACAGGGCTCCGCTGAGCAGTTCTTC.

The CDR3 DNA sequence: TGTGCCTGGGGCCCCGGGGACACTGAAGCTTTCTTT. Protein: CAWGPGDTEAFF. V usage is TRBV30 and J usage is TRBJ1-1, with no clear D. There are 12 residues in the CDR3. V shed 5 bases and J shed 3 bases, with 10 bases lying between them. Germline CDR1 GTSNPN, CDR2 SVGIG (reference sequence).

This clone was counted a single time. The V gene is TRBV30, the J gene TRBJ1-1; D possibly corresponds to TRBD1 (5 bases). The CDR3 is 13 amino acids. Deletions cut 4 bases from V and 6 bases from J, with 15 bases between. Per the germline V gene, CDR1 is GTSNPN and CDR2 is SVGIG (reference sequence). CDR3 bases: TGTGCCTGGACTGGACACGGTAGAGCTGAAGCTTTCTTT. This gives the protein CAWTGHGRAEAFF.

The V gene is TRBV5-1, the J gene TRBJ1-1; a possible D gene is TRBD1 (5 bases). The ends were cut back, 0 bases at V and 0 bases at J, with 12 bases in the middle. Germline V gene sequence: CDR1 SGHRS, CDR2 YFSETQ. This CDR3 comprises 16 residues. CDR3 protein: CASSLEGRVMNTEAFF. CDR3 sequence (DNA): TGCGCCAGCAGCTTGGAGGGACGGGTTATGAACACTGAAGCTTTCTTT.

This chain joins TRBV30 and TRBJ2-3; the D gene could be TRBD1 or TRBD2 (6 bases each). From germline, CDR1 is GTSNPN and CDR2 SVGIG (reference sequence). CDR3 length equals 10 residues. Trimming took off 5 bases at V and 8 bases at J, with 8 bases between the two ends. The CDR3 region is CAWGGRTQYF. The CDR3 nucleotides read TGTGCCTGGGGGGGGCGTACGCAGTATTTT.

The chain is built from TRBV4-1 and TRBJ1-5; D perhaps matches TRBD1 (6 bases). Trimming stripped 0 bases from V and 6 bases from J, with 21 bases between. The germline gives CDR1 MGHRA, CDR2 YSYEKL. The CDR3 is made up of 18 amino acids. CDR3: CASSQDRFRQGMGQPQHF. The CDR3 DNA sequence: TGCGCCAGCAGCCAAGACCGATTCAGGCAGGGGATGGGTCAGCCCCAGCATTTT.

The V call is TRBV19, the J call TRBJ1-1; a weak D match, TRBD1 (5 bases). Germline V gives CDR1 LNHDA, CDR2 SQIVND (reference sequence). V was cut by 6 bases and J by 5 bases, with 10 bases left in between. The CDR3 length is 12 residues. CDR3 nucleotide sequence: TGTGCCAGTAGGGGCAGGGCGACTGAAGCTTTCTTT. Protein sequence: CASRGRATEAFF. The full variable domain, in which reference TRBV19 and TRBJ1-1 provide the parts outside the CDR3, is DGGITQSPKYLFRKEGQNVTLSCEQNLNHDAMYWYRQDPGQGLRLIYYSQIVNDFQKGDIAEGYSVSREKKESFPLTVTSAQKNPTAFYLCASRGRATEAFFGQGTRLTVV.

The rearrangement joins TRBV7-9 to TRBJ1-6, with D uncertain. CDR1 is SEHNR, CDR2 FQNEAQ, per germline (reference sequence). V was clipped by 2 bases and J by 0 bases, with 2 bases between them. The CDR3 contains 14 residues. The CDR3 loop is CASSLSSYNSPLHF. CDR3 bases: TGTGCCAGCAGCTTAAGCTCCTATAATTCACCCCTCCACTTT.

The chain combines TRBV9 with TRBJ2-7, with TRBD1 matching over 7 bases. Germline CDR1 SGDLS, CDR2 YYNGEE. CDR3 length: 14 residues. V was pared by 4 bases and J by 4 bases, with 8 bases of the junction left unmatched. CDR3 amino acids: CASSPSSRGYEQYF. CDR3 bases: TGTGCCAGCAGCCCTAGCAGCAGGGGGTACGAGCAGTACTTC. The full variable domain, its missing parts supplied by reference TRBV9 and TRBJ2-7, is DSGVTQTPKHLITATGQRVTLRCSPRSGDLSVYWYQQSLDQGLQFLIQYYNGEERAKGNILERFSAQQFPDLHSELNLSSLELGDSALYFCASSPSSRGYEQYFGPGTRLTVT.

The sample holds a few counts of this clone. The V gene is TRBV29-1, the J gene TRBJ2-3; 9 bases align to TRBD2. The CDR3 is 14 amino acids. Germline-derived CDR1 and CDR2 are SQVTM and ANQGSEA. J gave up 1 base and V 6 bases, and 5 bases lay outside the gene matches. CDR3 loop: CSVAASGGTDTQYF. The DNA of the CDR3 is TGCAGCGTCGCAGCTAGCGGGGGCACAGATACGCAGTATTTT.

V gene TRBV30 combines with J gene TRBJ1-1, with D maybe TRBD1 (5 bases). Germline CDR1 is GTSNPN and CDR2 is SVGIG (reference sequence). V dropped 2 bases and J dropped 5 bases, with 12 bases sitting between them. The CDR3 runs 13 residues. CDR3 sequence (DNA): TGTGCCTGGAGTCCAGGGAGGGGTACTGAAGCTTTCTTT. It encodes CAWSPGRGTEAFF.

The chain recombines TRBV27 with TRBJ2-5, with 9 bases that match TRBD2. This CDR3 has 15 amino acids. CDR1 is MNHEY and CDR2 is SMNVEV in the germline V gene (reference sequence). J gave up 7 bases and V 5 bases, and 11 bases lay outside the gene matches. Here the CDR3 reads CASSGGTSSTRTQYF. The DNA of the CDR3 is TGTGCCAGCAGTGGCGGGACTAGCTCAACGAGGACCCAGTACTTC.

With regard to this clone: The same CDR3 is also encoded by other DNA sequences in this sample. V usage is TRBV7-9 and J usage is TRBJ2-3, with D hard to call. The length of the CDR3 is 12 residues. V lost 4 bases to trimming and J lost 0 bases, with 2 bases between them. The germline CDR1 and CDR2 sequences are SEHNR and FQNEAQ (reference sequence). The CDR3 DNA reads TGTGCCAGCAGCTCTAGCACAGATACGCAGTATTTT. This sequence encodes CASSSSTDTQYF.

Points on this clone: Other DNA sequences in the same sample also yield this CDR3. The V gene is TRBV7-9, the J gene TRBJ1-5; D remains ambiguous. CDR3 length: 12 residues. Trimming stripped 1 base from V and 6 bases from J, with 4 bases between. Germline values: CDR1 SEHNR, CDR2 FQNEAQ (reference sequence). The CDR3 loop is CASSLEGQPQHF. The CDR3 DNA follows: TGTGCCAGCAGCTTAGAGGGTCAGCCCCAGCATTTT.

This chain connects TRBV15 to TRBJ2-2; 7 bases are shared with TRBD1. Trimming took 4 bases from V and 2 from J; bases not matched to a gene: 4. The CDR3 sequence is 15 residues long. CDR1 is LNHNV, CDR2 YYDKDF, per germline (reference sequence). The chain's CDR3 is CATSKGAVNTGELFF. As DNA, the CDR3 is TGTGCCACCAGCAAGGGGGCCGTCAACACCGGGGAGCTGTTTTTT.